This T cell receptor (beta chain) was observed in a study of blood T cell repertoires in COVID-19. Background on the study: PBMCs, B-cell-depleted T cells, or T cells were the source of the cDNA or gDNA that made up the material.

The CDR3 sequence is 17 residues long. Germline V gene sequence: CDR1 KGHDR, CDR2 SFDVKD. Trimming stripped 4 bases from V and 3 bases from J, with 19 bases between. In the original workflow: Estimates of nucleated cell counts were drawn from the amplification of reference gene primers. Using immunoSEQ multiplex PCR, the repertoire was profiled, and TCRdb retains in-frame clones only, with some absent. The DNA was the basis for D and trimming; V, J and clone size are from that table. The sample lists 75,000 to 95,000 clones; 80% were seen once. This clonotype was obtained from a woman aged 40 to 50 with active or convalescent COVID-19. What was sequenced was peripheral blood. The chain carries TRBV24-1 and TRBJ2-3, with D perhaps TRBD2 (7 bases). CDR3 in amino acids: CATSDPKGGAWTDTQYF. CDR3 in DNA: TGTGCCACCAGTGACCCGAAGGGGGGGGCGTGGACAGATACGCAGTATTTT.